Each of the 30 T cell receptor beta chains below was sequenced from the same sample in a study of T cells in Graves' hyperthyroidism and ophthalmopathy. RNA transcripts were the template for amplifying TCR beta CDR3 regions. An initial round of RT-PCR targeting the TCR CDR3 relied on the HTBI primer set. One entry per CDR3 protein, called by TCRdb with MiXCR from the multiplex PCR reads. The sample consists of about 770,000 distinct CDR3 sequences, over 15% of them appearing once. The sample consisted of blood. These receptors all stem from a woman between 45 and 60 years old with Graves' hyperthyroidism that later progressed to Graves' ophthalmopathy.

This clonotype was detected ten times or more. The J gene is TRBJ1-5, the V gene TRBV11-1; D call uncertain. The CDR3 runs 13 residues. Trimming shortened V by 6 bases and J by 4 bases, and 10 bases separated the two germline ends. Germline V gene sequence: CDR1 SGHAT, CDR2 FQDESV (reference sequence). In DNA form, the CDR3 reads TGTGCCAGCAGTCCGGCGGAGAATCAGCCCCAGCATTTT. Translated: CASSPAENQPQHF.

The V gene is TRBV5-4, the J gene TRBJ1-2; TRBD1 matches at 7 bases. This CDR3 is 13 amino acids long. Trimming cost V 4 bases and J 7 bases; bases outside gene matches: 7. Germline lookup yields CDR1 SGHNT and CDR2 YYREEE (reference sequence). CDR3 in amino acids: CASSPKGAAGYTF. The CDR3 region has the DNA TGTGCCAGCAGCCCCAAGGGGGCAGCTGGCTACACCTTC.

The chain carries TRBV7-6 and TRBJ2-1; 8 bases agree with TRBD2. Per germline, CDR1 SGHVS and CDR2 FNYEAQ. This CDR3 spans 15 amino acids. With V trimmed by 6 bases and J by 5 bases, 9 bases remained unmatched. This chain's CDR3 is CASSTPPGGHNEQFF. DNA for the CDR3: TGTGCCAGCAGTACTCCGCCGGGGGGGCACAATGAGCAGTTCTTC.

This clonotype showed up many times. The V gene is TRBV27, the J gene TRBJ2-1, with TRBD2 matching over 9 bases. Trimming removed 6 bases from V and 5 bases from J; junction bases left unmatched: 8. The CDR3 loop spans 15 amino acids. Germline CDR1 MNHEY, CDR2 SMNVEV (reference sequence). CDR3 residues: CASSPAASGDNEQFF. DNA for the CDR3: TGTGCCAGCAGCCCGGCGGCTAGCGGGGACAATGAGCAGTTCTTC.

The chain employs TRBV29-1 and TRBJ1-1, with 8 bases identical to TRBD1. CDR1 and CDR2 (germline): SQVTM, ANQGSEA. V lost 6 bases, J lost 8 bases, and 8 bases stayed unmatched. The CDR3 sequence is 12 residues long. The CDR3 reads CSVVLRDREAFF. The CDR3 DNA is TGCAGCGTCGTCCTCCGGGACAGGGAAGCTTTCTTT.

This clonotype has just a few counts. V is TRBV7-9 and J is TRBJ1-2, with TRBD1 as a possible D gene (5 bases). V dropped 3 bases and J dropped 7 bases, with 21 bases sitting between them. This CDR3 is built from 16 residues. Per the germline V gene, CDR1 is SEHNR and CDR2 is FQNEAQ (reference sequence). DNA of the CDR3: TGTGCCAGCAGCTTGGAACTAGGGACCGACACGGGTGGCTACACCTTC. This translates into CASSLELGTDTGGYTF.

The chain carries TRBV6-1 and TRBJ2-7, with 8 bases that match TRBD2. Germline loops: CDR1 MNHNS, CDR2 SASEGT. J lost 2 bases, V lost 5 bases, and 17 bases had no gene match. The CDR3 has 18 residues. CDR3 sequence (DNA): TGTGCCAGCAGTCCCGCTTGGAATGAGCGGGGGTCCCCCTACGAGCAGTACTTC. Its protein is CASSPAWNERGSPYEQYF.

The chain carries TRBV4-1 and TRBJ2-2; 9 bases align to TRBD1. Germline assignment: CDR1 MGHRA and CDR2 YSYEKL. The CDR3 runs to 18 residues. With V trimmed by 0 bases and J by 0 bases, 5 bases remained unmatched. Here the CDR3 DNA reads TGCGCCAGCAGCCAAGATTTTTGGACAGGGGCGAACACCGGGGAGCTGTTTTTT. Protein product: CASSQDFWTGANTGELFF.

This clonotype was detected a few times. The J gene is TRBJ2-1, the V gene TRBV4-1; D remains ambiguous. Germline-derived CDR1 and CDR2 are MGHRA and YSYEKL. The CDR3 length is 12 residues. V lost 2 bases to trimming and J lost 5 bases, with 4 bases between them. In DNA form, the CDR3 reads TGCGCCAGCAGCCAACGGAACAATGAGCAGTTCTTC. It is translated as CASSQRNNEQFF.

This clonotype was picked up many times. The rearrangement links TRBV18 to TRBJ2-5; D unclear. Trimming removed 1 base at V and 3 bases at J, with 9 bases between. The CDR3 covers 14 residues. The germline gives CDR1 KGHSH, CDR2 LQKENI. For the CDR3, the DNA is TGTGCCAGCTCACCACTCCAGATAGAAGAGACCCAGTACTTC. Encoded protein: CASSPLQIEETQYF.

CDR3 coding DNA: TGTGCCAGCAGTGCCCAACTTGGGACTAACTACAATGAGCAGTTCTTC. Protein product: CASSAQLGTNYNEQFF. The V and J genes are TRBV6-1 and TRBJ2-1; 7 positions match TRBD2. In germline, CDR1 is MNHNS, CDR2 SASEGT. Losses at the gene ends were 4 bases for V and 3 bases for J; bases not matched to a gene: 9. The CDR3 length is 16 residues.

V gene TRBV24-1 combines with J gene TRBJ1-1; 10 bases agree with TRBD1. The CDR3 sequence is 13 residues long. Per the germline V gene, CDR1 is KGHDR and CDR2 is SFDVKD. The J segment lost 5 bases and the V segment lost 7 bases, leaving 3 bases of the junction unmatched. The CDR3 reads CATRPGQGTEAFF. The CDR3 DNA reads TGTGCCACCAGACCGGGACAGGGGACTGAAGCTTTCTTT.

This clonotype came up a few times. The chain links TRBV5-4 to TRBJ1-1; possibly TRBD1 for D (6 bases). CDR3 length equals 14 residues. Trimming left V 5 bases short and J 2 bases short, with 13 bases between. The V gene's germline CDR1 is SGHNT and CDR2 YYREEE (reference sequence). This CDR3 is CASSSQQGNTEAFF. The CDR3 bases are TGTGCCAGCAGTTCCCAACAGGGAAACACTGAAGCTTTCTTT. Complete variable domain (other parts from reference TRBV5-4 and TRBJ1-1): ETGVTQSPTHLIKTRGQQVTLRCSSQSGHNTVSWYQQALGQGPQFIFQYYREEENGRGNFPPRFSGLQFPNYSSELNVNALELDDSALYLCASSSQQGNTEAFFGQGTRLTVV.

This chain connects TRBV27 to TRBJ2-7; 10 bases line up with TRBD2. With 8 bases clipped from V and 7 bases from J, the junction kept 14 bases outside the gene matches. In germline, CDR1 is MNHEY, CDR2 SMNVEV (reference sequence). The CDR3 has 15 residues. The CDR3, as DNA: TGTGCCAGCCAAAGGGCGGCTAGCGGGGGAGTAGAGCAGTACTTC. Translation: CASQRAASGGVEQYF.

The chain links TRBV5-1 to TRBJ1-2, with 7 bases lining up with TRBD1. Looked up from germline, CDR1 is SGHRS and CDR2 is YFSETQ. The CDR3 has 15 amino acids. V trimming: 2 bases; J trimming: 7 bases; junction bases outside the gene matches: 11. Written as DNA, the CDR3 is TGCGCCAGCAGCTTAGAATTAGACAGGGAGGCTGGCTACACCTTC. Amino acid sequence: CASSLELDREAGYTF.

The chain couples TRBV6-1 to TRBJ1-5; tentatively, D is TRBD1 (6 bases). Germline lookup yields CDR1 MNHNS and CDR2 SASEGT. This CDR3 is 15 amino acids long. V dropped 7 bases and J dropped 1 base, with 14 bases sitting between them. The CDR3 here is CASTWTEGSNQPQHF. The CDR3 nucleotides read TGTGCCAGCACCTGGACAGAGGGGAGCAATCAGCCCCAGCATTTT.

This clonotype has a handful of counts. The genes are TRBV12-3 or TRBV12-4 and TRBJ1-5; D call uncertain. CDR3 size: 13 residues. The germline V and J ends were trimmed by 7 bases and 5 bases, with 12 bases remaining between them. Here the CDR3 DNA reads TGTGCCAGCACCTTGGTGGCGGATCAGCCCCAGCATTTT. This translates into CASTLVADQPQHF.

CDR3: CASSIGTANEKLFF. The CDR3 DNA follows: TGTGCCAGCAGTATCGGGACAGCTAATGAAAAACTGTTTTTT. The V and J genes are TRBV12-3 or TRBV12-4 and TRBJ1-4; 7 nucleotides match TRBD1. Unmatched junction bases numbered 3, after V lost 5 bases and J lost 3 bases. This CDR3 region has 14 residues.

This clonotype appeared a few times. The genes are TRBV5-1 and TRBJ2-5; 14 positions match TRBD2. This CDR3 is 14 amino acids long. Looked up from germline, CDR1 is SGHRS and CDR2 is YFSETQ. V trimming: 3 bases; J trimming: 7 bases; junction bases outside the gene matches: 2. This CDR3 reads CASSSGTSGGTQYF. The CDR3 region has the DNA TGCGCCAGCAGCTCCGGGACTAGCGGGGGGACCCAGTACTTC.

CDR3 coding DNA: TGCAGTGCTAGGCCTTACAGGGAAGGGGAGACCCAGTACTTC. Translated: CSARPYREGETQYF. The rearrangement joins TRBV20-1 to TRBJ2-5, with D possibly TRBD1 on 6 matching bases. V was shortened by 3 bases and J by 5 bases, with 16 bases between the two germline ends. The CDR3 consists of 14 residues. Germline loops: CDR1 DFQATT, CDR2 SNEGSKA (reference sequence).

This clonotype was detected only a few times. The rearrangement uses TRBV4-1 and TRBJ1-1; D might be TRBD1 (5 bases). The V gene's germline CDR1 is MGHRA and CDR2 YSYEKL. The CDR3 consists of 15 residues. The V end was cut by 4 bases, the J end by 5 bases, with 17 bases between. CDR3 bases: TGCGCCAGCAGCCGCCATAGTGGGGCTCGGACTGAAGCTTTCTTT. The encoded protein is CASSRHSGARTEAFF.

The chain couples TRBV29-1 to TRBJ1-5, with a possible D match to TRBD1 (5 bases). The CDR3 sequence is 12 residues long. Germline-derived CDR1 and CDR2 are SQVTM and ANQGSEA. Trimming left V 4 bases short and J 9 bases short, with 13 bases between. CDR3: CSVVSGGGPQHF. CDR3 DNA: TGCAGCGTTGTGTCCGGGGGTGGGCCCCAGCATTTT.

V is TRBV15 and J is TRBJ2-3; D is unclear. The CDR3 consists of 15 residues. Germline CDR1 is LNHNV and CDR2 is YYDKDF (reference sequence). The V end was cut by 6 bases, the J end by 2 bases, with 15 bases between. The DNA for the CDR3 is TGTGCCACCAGGGAAACAGCTCAGGTCACAGATACGCAGTATTTT. Translated: CATRETAQVTDTQYF.

This clonotype has at least ten counts. The chain combines TRBV6-1 with TRBJ1-3, with D unresolved. This CDR3 has 16 residues. Germline V gene lookup returns CDR1 MNHNS and CDR2 SASEGT. The V end was cut by 2 bases, the J end by 0 bases, with 11 bases between. The CDR3 nucleotides are TGTGCCAGCAGTGAACGACACGGATTCTCTGGAAACACCATATATTTT. This encodes CASSERHGFSGNTIYF.

Ten or more counts support this clonotype. The chain links TRBV20-1 to TRBJ1-1; no definite D call. The CDR3 totals 15 residues. V dropped 1 base and J dropped 7 bases, with 19 bases sitting between them. CDR1 and CDR2 from the germline V gene are DFQATT and SNEGSKA (reference sequence). The CDR3 loop is CSARVDSVSAGEAFF. CDR3 nucleotide sequence: TGCAGTGCTAGAGTAGATTCGGTATCGGCCGGTGAAGCTTTCTTT.

This clonotype was found a few times. The chain links TRBV20-1 to TRBJ2-7; D unclear. The germline V gene encodes CDR1 DFQATT and CDR2 SNEGSKA (reference sequence). This CDR3 has 14 residues. Trimming removed 5 bases from V and 2 bases from J, with 16 bases in between. CDR3 loop: CSAALDREAYEQYF. Here the CDR3 DNA reads TGCAGTGCTGCCTTGGATCGAGAAGCCTACGAGCAGTACTTC.

In this sample, this clonotype turned up many times. V is TRBV6-2 or TRBV6-3 and J is TRBJ1-1, with D perhaps TRBD1 (6 bases). The germline gives CDR1 MNHEY, CDR2 SVGEGT. V lost 5 bases to trimming and J lost 0 bases, with 13 bases between them. This CDR3 is 15 amino acids long. The CDR3 is CASSGGQLMNTEAFF. The DNA for the CDR3 is TGTGCCAGCAGTGGTGGACAGCTCATGAACACTGAAGCTTTCTTT.

This clonotype was recorded a few times. The chain uses TRBV12-5 and TRBJ2-1, with D hard to call. V lost 0 bases and J 8 bases, leaving 8 bases between the germline ends. Germline V gene lookup returns CDR1 LGHNT and CDR2 FRNRAP. This CDR3 spans 13 amino acids. The CDR3 DNA is TGTGCTAGTGGTTTGGTTCCCGGTGATGAGCAGTTCTTC. Its protein is CASGLVPGDEQFF.

The table lists this clonotype with a few counts. The chain couples TRBV29-1 to TRBJ1-1; D remains unclear. The V gene lost 0 bases and the J gene lost 1 base, with 6 bases spanning the gap. The CDR3 covers 13 residues. Germline V CDR1 and CDR2: SQVTM, ANQGSEA. The DNA of the CDR3 is TGCAGCGTTGAAGACCAGCCGAACACTGAAGCTTTCTTT. Its protein product is CSVEDQPNTEAFF.

This clonotype was seen many times. V gene TRBV20-1 combines with J gene TRBJ2-1, with 13 bases aligning to TRBD2. The CDR3 spans 13 residues. The V gene end was trimmed by 5 bases and the J gene end by 15 bases; junction bases not matched to a gene: 10. Germline-derived CDR1 and CDR2 are DFQATT and SNEGSKA (reference sequence). CDR3 loop: CSAPTSGGTSRFF. Written as DNA, the CDR3 is TGCAGTGCTCCGACTAGCGGGGGGACTTCGCGGTTCTTC.